This T cell receptor beta chain appears in the sequencing data of a study of blood T cell repertoires in COVID-19. J lost 6 bases, V lost 0 bases, and 3 bases had no gene match. The CDR3 sequence is 14 residues long. Per germline, CDR1 SGHRS and CDR2 YFSETQ. Sequencing used immunoSEQ multiplex PCR; TCRdb keeps in-frame clones, though not all of them. The sample gives approximately 140,000 clones, over 80% of which show up once; 8.5% to 10% is in the top ten. The sample taken for sequencing was peripheral blood. The receptor comes from a man in his forties with active or convalescent COVID-19. The genes are TRBV5-1 and TRBJ1-2; 9 bases map to TRBD1. CDR3 nucleotides: TGCGCCAGCAGCTTGGCCGGGACAGGGAATGGCTACACCTTC. Translation: CASSLAGTGNGYTF.